This TCR beta chain is from a study of PD-L1 blockade in urothelial cancer. The wider study: The patients' atezolizumab therapy, 1,200 mg intravenously every 3 weeks, started in about 2014. Males with bladder-origin urothelial cancer made up about 90% of the roughly 30 patients.

Sequencing used immunoSEQ multiplex PCR; TCRdb keeps in-frame clones, though not all of them. This table holds about 17,000 clones, 75% to 90% found once. Looked up from germline, CDR1 is SNHLY and CDR2 is FYNNEI. The CDR3 totals 11 residues. V lost 9 bases and J lost 2, with 7 bases in between. This chain connects TRBV2 to TRBJ2-5; D gene unclear. This sequence originates from a man aged 50 to 59 with urothelial cancer. The sample here was PBMCs, taken around atezolizumab (anti-PD-L1) treatment. CDR3: CARSRQETQYF. The CDR3 DNA sequence: TGTGCCAGGAGCCGACAAGAGACCCAGTACTTC.